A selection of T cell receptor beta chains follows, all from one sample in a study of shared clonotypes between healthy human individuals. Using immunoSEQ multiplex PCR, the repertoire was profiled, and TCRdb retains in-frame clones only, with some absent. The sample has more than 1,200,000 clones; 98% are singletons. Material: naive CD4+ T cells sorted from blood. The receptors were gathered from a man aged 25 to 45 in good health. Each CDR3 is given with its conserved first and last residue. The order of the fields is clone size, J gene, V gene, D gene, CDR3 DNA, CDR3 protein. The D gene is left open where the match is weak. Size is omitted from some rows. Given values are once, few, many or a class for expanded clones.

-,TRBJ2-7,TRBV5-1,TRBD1,TGCGCCAGCAGTACGGACAGGGCCTACGAGCAGTACTTC,CASSTDRAYEQYF
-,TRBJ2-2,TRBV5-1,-,TGCGCCAGCAGCCAGCAGGGGTTGCGTCTGAACACCGGGGAGCTGTTTTTT,CASSQQGLRLNTGELFF
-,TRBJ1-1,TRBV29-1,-,TGCAGCGCTGGGGACACACTATACACTGAAGCTTTCTTT,CSAGDTLYTEAFF
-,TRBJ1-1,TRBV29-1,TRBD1,TGCAGCGTTGAGGGGACAGGGGAAACTGAAGCTTTCTTT,CSVEGTGETEAFF
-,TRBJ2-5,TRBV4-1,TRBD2,TGCGCCAGCAGCCAAGGACTAGCGGGCGTTCGAGAGACCCAGTACTTC,CASSQGLAGVRETQYF
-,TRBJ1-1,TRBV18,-,TGTGCCAGCTCACCAAACCCCGGGGAGGGAGCTTTCTTT,CASSPNPGEGAFF
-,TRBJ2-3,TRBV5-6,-,TGTGCCAGCAATCGACAAGAAACTACGGATACGCAGTATTTT,CASNRQETTDTQYF
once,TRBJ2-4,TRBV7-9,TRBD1,TGTGCCAGCAGCTTTGGGACAGGCCAGGGCGAAAACATTCAGTACTTC,CASSFGTGQGENIQYF
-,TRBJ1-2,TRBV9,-,TGTGCCAGCAGCTCTGCCAGGGGCTGGAACTATGGCTACACCTTC,CASSSARGWNYGYTF
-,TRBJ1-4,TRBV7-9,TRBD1,TGTGCCAGCAGCTTAGCGGCAGGGGGTAATGAAAAACTGTTTTTT,CASSLAAGGNEKLFF
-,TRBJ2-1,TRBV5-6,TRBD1,TGTGCCAGCAGCTTGGGACAGGGTTCCTACAATGAGCAGTTCTTC,CASSLGQGSYNEQFF
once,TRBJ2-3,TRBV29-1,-,TGCAGCGTTGTGACAGGACCCTCCACAGATACGCAGTATTTT,CSVVTGPSTDTQYF
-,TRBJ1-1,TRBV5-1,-,TGCGCCAGCAGCCGGGGCACTGAAGCTTTCTTT,CASSRGTEAFF
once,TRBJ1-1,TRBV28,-,TGTGCCAGCAGCCCGACTGGGAACACTGAAGCTTTCTTT,CASSPTGNTEAFF